The 30 T cell receptor beta chains below were found in one sample sequenced in a study of beta chain features in type 1 diabetes. Every bit of the isolated RNA underwent reverse transcription, so sequencing read expressed TCRB transcripts. Clones were read by immunoSEQ multiplex PCR, and TCRdb kept only the in-frame ones, dropping some. The table lists 400,000 to 500,000 clones, roughly 14% of them singletons, with approximately 0.038% in the top ten. The material sequenced was naive CD4+ T cells from blood. The receptors here all came from a man aged 25-40 years in good health.

This clone has a handful of counts. The identical CDR3 is also encoded by other nucleotide sequences in the sample. The chain combines TRBV7-2 with TRBJ2-3; 10 bases are a match to TRBD2. V lost 0 bases, J lost 3 bases, and 0 bases stayed unmatched. CDR3 length: 15 residues. Germline V gene lookup returns CDR1 SGHTA and CDR2 FQGNSA. CDR3 DNA sequence: TGTGCCAGCAGCTTAGCTAGCGGGAGGACAGATACGCAGTATTTT. It specifies CASSLASGRTDTQYF.

The rearrangement uses TRBV5-6 and TRBJ1-5; D unclear. This CDR3 contains 12 residues. Trimming took 0 bases from V and 6 from J, leaving 4 bases between them. Germline CDR1 is SGHDT and CDR2 is YYEEEE. The CDR3, as DNA: TGTGCCAGCAGCTTGGGGCTTCAGCCCCAGCATTTT. Its translation is CASSLGLQPQHF. Full variable domain (missing parts from reference TRBV5-6 and TRBJ1-5): DAGVTQSPTHLIKTRGQQVTLRCSPKSGHDTVSWYQQALGQGPQFIFQYYEEEERQRGNFPDRFSGHQFPNYSSELNVNALLLGDSALYLCASSLGLQPQHFGDGTRLSIL.

The chain joins TRBV7-2 to TRBJ2-7; maybe TRBD1 (7 bases). This CDR3 contains 15 residues. The germline CDR1 and CDR2 sequences are SGHTA and FQGNSA. V was cut by 6 bases and J by 0 bases, with 15 bases left in between. The chain's CDR3 is CASSPGGLSSYEQYF. As DNA, the CDR3 is TGTGCCAGCAGTCCAGGGGGGCTGAGCTCCTACGAGCAGTACTTC.

The chain is built from TRBV7-9 and TRBJ1-2; D call uncertain. V lost 5 bases and J lost 9, with 10 bases in between. Germline V gene sequence: CDR1 SEHNR, CDR2 FQNEAQ (reference sequence). This CDR3 comprises 11 residues. CDR3 residues: CASSPGPSYTF. Here the CDR3 DNA reads TGTGCCAGCAGCCCCGGGCCAAGCTACACCTTC.

V is TRBV9 and J is TRBJ2-1; 7 bases agree with TRBD2. Trimming took 1 base from V and 8 from J; bases not matched to a gene: 9. The CDR3 contains 15 residues. CDR1 SGDLS and CDR2 YYNGEE come from the germline V gene. CDR3 residues: CASSVSSGTSHEQFF. CDR3 sequence (DNA): TGTGCCAGCAGCGTATCCAGCGGGACGAGCCATGAGCAGTTCTTC.

The rearrangement uses TRBV30 and TRBJ2-4; no clear D. This CDR3 is built from 12 residues. The ends were cut back, 5 bases at V and 3 bases at J, with 8 bases in the middle. From germline, CDR1 is GTSNPN and CDR2 SVGIG (reference sequence). The CDR3 region has the DNA TGTGCCTGGGACCGACTCAAAAACATTCAGTACTTC. It yields the protein CAWDRLKNIQYF.

The chain employs TRBV4-3 and TRBJ1-1, with D maybe TRBD1 (5 bases). Germline CDR1 reads LGHNA; CDR2 reads YSLEER. This CDR3 contains 14 residues. V lost 0 bases and J lost 11, with 16 bases in between. This CDR3 is CASSQDINIGTAFF. CDR3 DNA sequence: TGCGCCAGCAGCCAAGATATCAACATAGGGACGGCTTTCTTT.

A few counts support this clone. The chain is built from TRBV4-1 and TRBJ2-7; possible D gene TRBD2, 6 bases. Germline V CDR1 and CDR2: MGHRA, YSYEKL. V lost 4 bases and J 7 bases, leaving 17 bases between the germline ends. This CDR3 comprises 14 residues. CDR3 sequence (DNA): TGCGCCAGCAGCCGCGGGACGCCCGGCGATGAGCAGTACGTC. This translates into CASSRGTPGDEQYV.

In its sample, this clone was seen a few times. The chain uses TRBV9 and TRBJ2-1; D remains unclear. CDR1 SGDLS and CDR2 YYNGEE come from the germline V gene. Trimming stripped 0 bases from V and 7 bases from J, with 14 bases between. The CDR3 is 15 amino acids. As DNA, the CDR3 is TGTGCCAGCAGCGTAGGTAGGTCTGCTCCGAATGAGCAGTTCTTC. Its translation is CASSVGRSAPNEQFF.

This chain links TRBV15 with TRBJ1-4; a possible D gene is TRBD1 (5 bases). The germline CDR1 and CDR2 sequences are LNHNV and YYDKDF (reference sequence). This CDR3 is 16 amino acids long. Trimming took off 1 base at V and 8 bases at J, with 17 bases between the two ends. The CDR3 loop is CATSRVGAGYGEKLFF. CDR3 nucleotides: TGTGCCACCAGCAGAGTTGGGGCAGGGTATGGCGAAAAACTGTTTTTT. Supplemented by reference TRBV15 and TRBJ1-4, the full variable domain reads DAMVIQNPRYQVTQFGKPVTLSCSQTLNHNVMYWYQQKSSQAPKLLFHYYDKDFNNEADTPDNFQSRRPNTSFCFLDIRSPGLGDTAMYLCATSRVGAGYGEKLFFGSGTQLSVL.

There are a few counts of this clone. The V gene is TRBV5-4, the J gene TRBJ2-1; the D gene could be TRBD1 or TRBD2 (5 bases each). The CDR3 has 16 amino acids. The V and J ends lost 4 bases and 4 bases respectively, with 18 bases between them. Germline V gene sequence: CDR1 SGHNT, CDR2 YYREEE (reference sequence). CDR3 nucleotides: TGTGCCAGCAGCCCCGGCTCGGGGCGAGGATACAATGAGCAGTTCTTC. Translation gives CASSPGSGRGYNEQFF.

The chain is built from TRBV11-2 and TRBJ2-3, with 7 bases identical to TRBD1. Germline V gene sequence: CDR1 SGHAT, CDR2 FQNNGV. The V and J ends lost 1 base and 9 bases, in that order; junction bases with no gene match: 4. The CDR3 length is 13 residues. The CDR3 nucleotides are TGTGCCAGCAGCTTAGCCACAGGGGAAACGCAGTATTTT. Translated: CASSLATGETQYF.

This clone was observed a handful of times. The chain combines TRBV4-3 with TRBJ1-2; a possible D gene is TRBD1 (5 bases). V was cut by 0 bases and J by 4 bases, with 18 bases left in between. The CDR3 length is 17 residues. Germline V CDR1 and CDR2: LGHNA, YSLEER. The CDR3 loop reads CASSQDGARSDRYGYTF. CDR3 coding DNA: TGCGCCAGCAGCCAAGACGGGGCCAGGTCCGACCGCTATGGCTACACCTTC.

This clone has more than one count but fewer than ten. The chain couples TRBV29-1 to TRBJ2-2, with D perhaps TRBD2 (7 bases). CDR1 and CDR2 (germline): SQVTM, ANQGSEA. The CDR3 extends over 16 amino acids. V was trimmed by 4 bases and J by 2 bases, leaving 17 bases between them. The CDR3 spells CSVVVSGGSNTGELFF. CDR3 nucleotide sequence: TGCAGCGTTGTTGTCTCGGGGGGCTCTAACACCGGGGAGCTGTTTTTT.

The sample holds one count of this clone. This chain joins TRBV6-6 and TRBJ2-5, with D maybe TRBD2 (6 bases). This CDR3 comprises 15 residues. Per germline, CDR1 MNHNY and CDR2 SVGAGI (reference sequence). Trimming removed 6 bases at V and 1 base at J, with 15 bases between. For the CDR3, the DNA is TGTGCCAGCAGATCTTACGGGGGAGGCCAAGAGACCCAGTACTTC. Amino acid sequence: CASRSYGGGQETQYF.

This clone was detected only a few times. The chain has TRBV6-5 and TRBJ1-1, with 8 bases fitting TRBD1. With V trimmed by 5 bases and J by 5 bases, 4 bases remained unmatched. Germline loops: CDR1 MNHEY, CDR2 SVGAGI. The CDR3 consists of 13 residues. The CDR3 region has the DNA TGTGCCAGCAGTGGGGACAGGAGGACTGAAGCTTTCTTT. Its translation is CASSGDRRTEAFF.

The rearrangement joins TRBV5-6 to TRBJ2-7; no reliable D call. Germline V gene data show CDR1 as SGHDT and CDR2 as YYEEEE. V lost 1 base and J 2 bases, leaving 7 bases between the germline ends. The length of the CDR3 is 13 residues. The CDR3 DNA reads as TGTGCCAGCAGCTTGTCTTTCCCCTACGAGCAGTACTTC. Amino acid sequence: CASSLSFPYEQYF.

This chain connects TRBV29-1 to TRBJ2-5; 7 bases map to TRBD2. The CDR3 contains 13 residues. The V gene's germline CDR1 is SQVTM and CDR2 ANQGSEA. V dropped 6 bases and J dropped 5; count of bases not matched to a gene: 9. CDR3 residues: CSVPWGGGETQYF. The CDR3, as DNA: TGCAGCGTCCCTTGGGGGGGAGGGGAGACCCAGTACTTC.

J is TRBJ1-6 and V is TRBV7-8; D call uncertain. The CDR3 is 14 residues long. The germline V gene encodes CDR1 SGHVS and CDR2 FQNEAQ. Trimming cost V 7 bases and J 8 bases, with 15 bases left between them. This CDR3 is CASTEDFGDSPLHF. The CDR3 nucleotides are TGTGCCAGCACCGAAGATTTCGGGGATTCACCCCTCCACTTT. Together with reference TRBV7-8 and TRBJ1-6, the CDR3 gives the full variable domain: GAGVSQSPRYKVAKRGQDVALRCDPISGHVSLFWYQQALGQGPEFLTYFQNEAQLDKSGLPSDRFFAERPEGSVSTLKIQRTQQEDSAVYLCASTEDFGDSPLHFGNGTRLTVT.

This clone was found a few times. This sequence joins TRBV5-1 and TRBJ2-3, with D uncertain. V lost 0 bases and J 6 bases, leaving 5 bases between the germline ends. The CDR3 is 12 amino acids. CDR1 is SGHRS and CDR2 is YFSETQ in the germline V gene. The DNA of the CDR3 is TGCGCCAGCAGCTTGGGGAAGGATACGCAGTATTTT. This encodes CASSLGKDTQYF.

This clone has just a few counts. V usage is TRBV2 and J usage is TRBJ2-1; D is ambiguous. Germline CDR1 is SNHLY and CDR2 is FYNNEI. V dropped 6 bases and J dropped 2 bases, with 14 bases sitting between them. CDR3 size: 15 residues. The CDR3 reads CASRIQRQTYNEQFF. The CDR3 nucleotides are TGTGCCAGCAGGATTCAGCGCCAGACCTACAATGAGCAGTTCTTC.

This clone has a handful of counts. This chain joins TRBV14 and TRBJ1-1; the D gene is possibly TRBD1 (6 bases). The CDR3 extends over 14 amino acids. Germline loops: CDR1 SGHDN, CDR2 FVKESK. The V end lost 0 bases, the J end lost 4 bases, and 9 bases lay between the germline ends. CDR3 in amino acids: CASSQEGRGTEAFF. CDR3 nucleotides: TGTGCCAGCAGCCAAGAGGGCAGGGGCACTGAAGCTTTCTTT. The full variable domain, with the rest looked up from reference TRBV14 and TRBJ1-1, is EAGVTQFPSHSVIEKGQTVTLRCDPISGHDNLYWYRRVMGKEIKFLLHFVKESKQDESGMPNNRFLAERTGGTYSTLKVQPAELEDSGVYFCASSQEGRGTEAFFGQGTRLTVV.

There are a few counts of this clone. The chain uses TRBV21-1 and TRBJ2-6; no check of the table's D call, TRBD1, against the DNA was made. TRBV21-1 is a known pseudogene. The CDR3 runs to 19 residues. For the CDR3, the DNA is TGTGCCAGCAGCCCCTCTGAGGGGCAGGGGACCTCTGGGGCCAACGTCCTGACTTTC. It codes for CASSPSEGQGTSGANVLTF.

V usage is TRBV29-1 and J usage is TRBJ2-1; D remains unclear. The CDR3 is made up of 13 amino acids. Germline V gene data show CDR1 as SQVTM and CDR2 as ANQGSEA. V was shortened by 4 bases and J by 0 bases, with 7 bases between the two germline ends. The CDR3 DNA reads TGCAGCGTTGGGCGGAACTCCTACAATGAGCAGTTCTTC. Its protein product is CSVGRNSYNEQFF.

V usage is TRBV11-3 and J usage is TRBJ2-1; D remains unclear. Germline CDR1 reads SGHNT; CDR2 reads YENEEA. The V and J ends lost 2 bases and 1 base respectively, with 9 bases between them. The CDR3 totals 15 residues. CDR3 nucleotide sequence: TGTGCCAGCAGCTTATTGTCCAGTTCCTACAATGAGCAGTTCTTC. This sequence encodes CASSLLSSSYNEQFF.

This clone was detected only a few times. This chain connects TRBV7-6 to TRBJ2-3; 10 bases map to TRBD2. V was clipped by 8 bases and J by 2 bases; unmatched bases: 10. The CDR3 has 16 amino acids. Germline V gives CDR1 SGHVS, CDR2 FNYEAQ. The CDR3 coding sequence is TGTGCCAGCGGTCCAGGCCTAGCGGGGGACACAGATACGCAGTATTTT. This encodes CASGPGLAGDTDTQYF.

This clone was detected only a few times. The V and J genes are TRBV7-2 and TRBJ1-1; no definite D call. The length of the CDR3 is 15 residues. In germline, CDR1 is SGHTA, CDR2 FQGNSA. With 2 bases removed from V and 0 bases from J, the gap between germline ends came to 10 bases. The CDR3 is CASSLLFGVNTEAFF. The CDR3 nucleotides read TGTGCCAGCAGCTTATTGTTCGGTGTGAACACTGAAGCTTTCTTT. The whole variable domain, filled in from reference TRBV7-2 and TRBJ1-1, reads GAGVSQSPSNKVTEKGKDVELRCDPISGHTALYWYRQSLGQGLEFLIYFQGNSAPDKSGLPSDRFSAERTGGSVSTLTIQRTQQEDSAVYLCASSLLFGVNTEAFFGQGTRLTVV.

In its sample, this clone was seen a few times. This rearrangement joins TRBV2 to TRBJ2-4, with TRBD1 as a possible D gene (8 bases). This CDR3 region has 15 residues. The germline V gene has CDR1 SNHLY and CDR2 FYNNEI. V lost 3 bases, J lost 7 bases, and 16 bases lay in between. CDR3 residues: CASSDRTGRGNIQYF. The CDR3, as DNA: TGTGCCAGCAGTGATCGGACAGGGCGGGGGAACATTCAGTACTTC.

The rearrangement links TRBV7-3 to TRBJ2-2; the D gene is possibly TRBD1 (6 bases). The CDR3 loop spans 13 amino acids. In germline, CDR1 is SGHTA, CDR2 FQGTGA. V was shortened by 5 bases and J by 3 bases, with 7 bases between the two germline ends. This chain's CDR3 is CASSRTDTGELFF. In nucleotides, the CDR3 is TGTGCCAGCAGCCGGACAGACACCGGGGAGCTGTTTTTT.

This clone appeared a few times. The chain links TRBV30 to TRBJ2-3; D not certain. CDR3 size: 13 residues. V lost 2 bases to trimming and J lost 0 bases, with 6 bases between them. In germline, CDR1 is GTSNPN, CDR2 SVGIG (reference sequence). The CDR3 region has the DNA TGTGCCTGGAGTCTGGGAAGCACAGATACGCAGTATTTT. It yields the protein CAWSLGSTDTQYF.